This T cell receptor (beta chain) was captured in a study of Ad26.COV2.S vaccination and SARS-CoV-2 variants. The treatment denotes: 15 to 20 received Ad26.COV2.S at low or high dose, single or two shots; roughly 5 received placebo; per-sample allocation not given. Specimens were obtained on day 63 following the first vaccine or placebo injection. TCRdb's table, derived via immunoSEQ multiplex PCR, lists solely in-frame clones and lacks some. The repertoire includes 380,000 or so clones, around four fifths of them detected once, and 7.4% sits in the top ten. This sequence was found in a person aged 18-65 years who received the Ad26.COV2.S COVID-19 vaccine or a placebo. The sample here was peripheral blood, taken in a trial of Ad26.COV2.S vaccine versus placebo.

The CDR3 loop is CASSQGGGKETQYF. As DNA, the CDR3 is TGTGCCAGCAGCCAAGGAGGTGGAAAAGAGACCCAGTACTTC. This chain joins TRBV14 and TRBJ2-5; D gene ambiguous. Trimming took 1 base from V and 3 from J, leaving 9 bases between them. The CDR3 extends over 14 amino acids. The germline CDR1 and CDR2 sequences are SGHDN and FVKESK.